Given below is one TCR beta chain in context. A junction end diverges from the germline sequence, so it may reflect a read error. These data are taken from a study of molecular identifiers for immune sequencing clone quantification. Germline V CDR1 and CDR2: MNHEY, SMNVEV (reference sequence). The CDR3 runs 14 residues. Previously described methods and listed TCR primers were employed for the bulk TCR libraries. TCRdb re-analysed the PCR reads in MiXCR, keeping a single row per CDR3 protein. Altogether about 100,000 distinct CDR3 sequences are present, less than 35% being singletons, with the ten largest covering 9.7%.

This receptor was identified in a human donor in good health. Some libraries in this study had Jurkat cell RNA spiked in. The chain has TRBV27 and TRBJ2-3; possible D gene TRBD1, 6 bases. Source material: naive CD8+ T cells from blood, with Jurkat cell RNA spiked in. Subset reported: FACS-sorted CD8+CD4-CCR7+CD45RA+ naive T cells. The CDR3 region is CASSPQQGTGTQYF. The CDR3 DNA sequence: TGTGCCAGCAGTCCCCAACAGGGAACAGGTACGCAGTATTTT.